This TCR beta chain was identified during a study of circulating CD8 cells and anti-PD-1 response in melanoma. Findings and limits, study-wide: Generally, no replicate experiments were performed. Only baseline and M1 samples entered the published repertoire comparisons. The cohort mixed treatment-naive and previously treated patients. Expanded sorted subsets were checked for tumor reactivity using peptides.

By share, this clonotype counts as large (0.1 to 1%). The antigen is undetermined. Four subsets defined by PD-1 and/or TIGIT were sorted from live CD3+CD8+TCRalphabeta+ cells. The CDR3 covers 15 residues. The V end was cut by 3 bases, the J end by 2 bases, with 8 bases between. Per the germline V gene, CDR1 is SGHTA and CDR2 is FQGTGA. TCR libraries were prepared from about 15 ng of total RNA with the QIAseq Immune Repertoire TCR panel. TCRdb redid the calling of the reads with MiXCR, one entry per CDR3 protein. Counted here are approximately 610 distinct CDR3 sequences, roughly 6.7% occurring once; the ten biggest clones make up over 15%.

The chain joins TRBV7-3 to TRBJ2-6, with D maybe TRBD1 (6 bases). This specimen consisted of CD8+ T cells from PBMCs, obtained at baseline or after one month of anti-PD-1 therapy (not recorded which). The source is a human donor with melanoma. In DNA, the CDR3 is TGTGCCAGCAGCTTGGGGGCCCCTGGGGCCAACGTCCTGACTTTC. This gives the protein CASSLGAPGANVLTF.